This T cell receptor (beta chain) was sequenced during a study of CD8 T cells in ankylosing spondylitis. Study outcomes and limitations: Reported data indicate significant enrichment of disease-linked clones within matched ankylosing spondylitis synovial fluid.

TCRdb passed the 5' RACE reads through MiXCR, listing each CDR3 protein once. The table lists roughly 150,000 distinct CDR3 sequences, just over 9.5% of them singletons. Deletions cut 8 bases from V and 4 bases from J, with 9 bases between. The CDR3 length is 11 residues. Germline CDR1 reads ENHRY; CDR2 reads SYGVKD. This clonotype was seen only a few times. Its antigen is not known. The chain has TRBV10-3 and TRBJ2-7; TRBD2 is a possible D gene (5 bases). Sequencing was performed on blood, either unsorted or a sorted T cell fraction (not recorded which). This TCR was recovered from a female donor with ankylosing spondylitis or in good health (not recorded which). The DNA for the CDR3 is TGTGCCATCGGTTCGGGATACGAGCAGTACTTC. Protein: CAIGSGYEQYF.